Listed below are T cell receptor beta chains from one sample, sequenced in a study of PD-L1 blockade in urothelial cancer. Clones were read by immunoSEQ multiplex PCR, and TCRdb kept only the in-frame ones, dropping some. The profile shows some 71,000 clones, 70% to 90% of them singletons. Here the sequenced sample was PBMCs, taken around atezolizumab (anti-PD-L1) treatment. The receptors were sampled from a man aged 35 to 55 with urothelial cancer. CDR3s leave out the opening cysteine and the closing phenylalanine or tryptophan.

J	V	CDR3
TRBJ1-2	TRBV30	AWTETGGGYGYT
TRBJ2-1	TRBV4-3	ASSAEVSSYNEQF
TRBJ2-3	TRBV5-1	ASRTGIGGTDTQY
TRBJ1-1	TRBV5-1	ASSVTPRGITEAF
TRBJ1-5	TRBV6-5	ASSLNPGQPQH
TRBJ2-7	TRBV5-1	ASSSGTGGSEQY
TRBJ2-1	TRBV6-5	ASTRTSSYNEQF
TRBJ2-5	TRBV5-4	ASSLGLAAKETQY
TRBJ2-1	TRBV7-9	ASSFQDRVPEQF
TRBJ2-5	TRBV30	AWSVSGLAAETQY
TRBJ1-1	TRBV10-2	ASALQWMAEAF
TRBJ2-1	TRBV11-2	ASRNFRGGRSSDEQF
TRBJ2-5	TRBV4-1	ASSPGWTEETQY
TRBJ1-2	TRBV19	ASTSLQGANYGYT
TRBJ2-1	TRBV7-9	ASSLGAAAVKAF
TRBJ2-5	TRBV6-1	ASSEGQGAVTQY
TRBJ2-5	TRBV9	ASSEGLAGVQETQY
TRBJ1-2	TRBV6-4	ASSPSPGKHGYT
TRBJ2-7	TRBV28	ASSLSAVGPD
TRBJ2-3	TRBV5-6	ASSLTSGSTDTQY
TRBJ1-1	TRBV5-1	ASRRSMEEYVEAF
TRBJ1-2	TRBV5-1	ASSLGAGDYGYT
TRBJ2-3	TRBV9	ASSDRTGATDTQY
TRBJ2-7	TRBV30	AWRDRVALGTYEQY
TRBJ2-7	TRBV28	ASSPPPGGYEQY
TRBJ2-7	TRBV7-9	ASSPGVSGYEQY
TRBJ1-2	TRBV28	ASRVQGHYGYT
TRBJ2-7	TRBV7-9	ASSDTGGGYEQY
TRBJ2-5	TRBV19	ASSKGGSGQETQY